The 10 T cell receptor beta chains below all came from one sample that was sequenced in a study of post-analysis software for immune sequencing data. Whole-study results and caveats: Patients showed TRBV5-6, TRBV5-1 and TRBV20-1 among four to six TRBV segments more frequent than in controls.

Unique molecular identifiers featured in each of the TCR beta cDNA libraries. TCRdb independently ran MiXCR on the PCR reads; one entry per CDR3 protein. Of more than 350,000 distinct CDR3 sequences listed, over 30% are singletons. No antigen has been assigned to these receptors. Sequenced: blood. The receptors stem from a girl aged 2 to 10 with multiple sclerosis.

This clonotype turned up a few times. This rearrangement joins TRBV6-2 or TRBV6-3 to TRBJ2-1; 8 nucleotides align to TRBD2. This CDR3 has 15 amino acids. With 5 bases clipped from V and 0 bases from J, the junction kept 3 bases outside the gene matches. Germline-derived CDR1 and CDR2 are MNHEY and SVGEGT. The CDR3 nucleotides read TGTGCCAGCAGTCGTAGCGGGGCCTCCTACAATGAGCAGTTCTTC. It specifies CASSRSGASYNEQFF.

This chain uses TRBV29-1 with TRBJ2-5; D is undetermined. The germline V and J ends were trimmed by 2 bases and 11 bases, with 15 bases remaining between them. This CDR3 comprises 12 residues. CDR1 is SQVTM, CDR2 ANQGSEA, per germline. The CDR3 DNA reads TGCAGCGTTGAACTAGAGTCCCATGAGCAGTACTTC. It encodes CSVELESHEQYF. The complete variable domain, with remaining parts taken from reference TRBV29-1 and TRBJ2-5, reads SAVISQKPSRDICQRGTSLTIQCQVDSQVTMMFWYRQQPGQSLTLIATANQGSEATYESGFVIDKFPISRPNLTFSTLTVSNMSPEDSSIYLCSVELESHEQYFGPGTRLLVL.

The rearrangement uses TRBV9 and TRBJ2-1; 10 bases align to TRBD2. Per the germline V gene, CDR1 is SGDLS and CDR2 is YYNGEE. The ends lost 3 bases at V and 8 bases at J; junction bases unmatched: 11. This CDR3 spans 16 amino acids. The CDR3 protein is CASSEGPSGSFDEQFF. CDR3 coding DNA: TGTGCCAGCAGCGAGGGCCCTAGCGGGAGTTTTGATGAGCAGTTCTTC.

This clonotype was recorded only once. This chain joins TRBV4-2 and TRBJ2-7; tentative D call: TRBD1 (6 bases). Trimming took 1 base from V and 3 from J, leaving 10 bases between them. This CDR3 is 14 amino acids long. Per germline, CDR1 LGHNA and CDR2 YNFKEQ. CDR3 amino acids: CASSQAQGSYEQYF. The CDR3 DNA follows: TGTGCCAGCAGCCAAGCCCAGGGGAGCTACGAGCAGTACTTC.

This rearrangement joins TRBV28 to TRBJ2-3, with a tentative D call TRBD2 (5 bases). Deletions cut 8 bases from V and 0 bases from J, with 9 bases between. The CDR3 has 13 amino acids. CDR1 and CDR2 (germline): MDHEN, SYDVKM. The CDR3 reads CASRGASTDTQYF. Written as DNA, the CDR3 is TGTGCCAGCCGGGGTGCTAGCACAGATACGCAGTATTTT.

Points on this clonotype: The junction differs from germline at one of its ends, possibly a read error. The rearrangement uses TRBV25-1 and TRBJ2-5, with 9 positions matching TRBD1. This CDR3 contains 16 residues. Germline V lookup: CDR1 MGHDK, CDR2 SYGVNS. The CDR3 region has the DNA TGTGCCAGCCGTGAATTGGAGGGGACAGGGAGAGAGACCCAGTACTTC. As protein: CASRELEGTGRETQYF.

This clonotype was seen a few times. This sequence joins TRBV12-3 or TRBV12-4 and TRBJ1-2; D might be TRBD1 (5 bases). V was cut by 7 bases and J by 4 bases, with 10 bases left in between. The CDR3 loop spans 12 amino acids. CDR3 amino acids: CASTTGPYGYTF. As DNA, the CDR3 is TGTGCCAGCACCACAGGCCCCTATGGCTACACCTTC.

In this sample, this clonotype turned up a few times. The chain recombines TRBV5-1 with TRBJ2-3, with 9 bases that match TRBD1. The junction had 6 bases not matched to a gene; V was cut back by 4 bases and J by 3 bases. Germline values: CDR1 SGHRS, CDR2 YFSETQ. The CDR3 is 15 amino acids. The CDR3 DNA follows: TGCGCCAGCAGCGGCGGGACAGGGTCGACAGATACGCAGTATTTT. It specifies CASSGGTGSTDTQYF.

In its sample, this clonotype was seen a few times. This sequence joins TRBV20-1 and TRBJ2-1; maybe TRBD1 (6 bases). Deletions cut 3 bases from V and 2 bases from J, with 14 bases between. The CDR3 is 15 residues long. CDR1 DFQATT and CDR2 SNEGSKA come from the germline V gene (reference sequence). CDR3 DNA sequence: TGCAGTGCTAGCCTACAGGGTAAACCCTACAATGAGCAGTTCTTC. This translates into CSASLQGKPYNEQFF.

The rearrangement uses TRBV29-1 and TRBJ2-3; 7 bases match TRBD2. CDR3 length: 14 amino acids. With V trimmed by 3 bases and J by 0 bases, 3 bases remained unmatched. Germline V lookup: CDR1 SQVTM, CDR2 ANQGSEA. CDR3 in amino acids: CSVDGGTSTDTQYF. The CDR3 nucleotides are TGCAGCGTTGACGGGGGGACCAGCACAGATACGCAGTATTTT.